A single sample is the source of the 5 T cell receptor beta chains below, sequenced in a study of T cell responses to AZD1222 COVID-19 vaccine. The method was immunoSEQ multiplex PCR; TCRdb's version includes in-frame clones alone and lacks a portion of them. The sample records over 130,000 clones, around 90% being singletons. The specimen comprised peripheral blood, sampled 28 days after the second AZD1222 dose. These receptors came from an adult who received the AZD1222 COVID-19 vaccine.

The chain recombines TRBV27 with TRBJ2-1; tentatively, D is TRBD2 (6 bases). Germline lookup yields CDR1 MNHEY and CDR2 SMNVEV (reference sequence). Between the trimmed V and J ends, which lost 3 bases and 6 bases, there was a span of 12 bases. CDR3 length: 14 residues. The CDR3 nucleotides are TGTGCCAGCAGTTTCGGAGGGCTGGGCAATGAGCAGTTCTTC. This gives the protein CASSFGGLGNEQFF.

The V gene is TRBV24-1, the J gene TRBJ2-3; no clear D gene. Per the germline V gene, CDR1 is KGHDR and CDR2 is SFDVKD. V lost 1 base and J lost 1, with 5 bases in between. The CDR3 runs 14 residues. The CDR3 loop is CATSDFVGTDTQYF. The CDR3 coding sequence is TGTGCCACCAGTGATTTTGTGGGCACAGATACGCAGTATTTT.

V is TRBV6-1 and J is TRBJ1-1; no definite D call. V was trimmed by 1 base and J by 1 base, leaving 7 bases between them. This CDR3 spans 14 amino acids. Germline loops: CDR1 MNHNS, CDR2 SASEGT. This CDR3 is CASSEGVANTEAFF. CDR3 sequence (DNA): TGTGCCAGCAGTGAAGGTGTGGCGAACACTGAAGCTTTCTTT.

The genes are TRBV6-5 and TRBJ1-1; no reliable D call. V lost 8 bases to trimming and J lost 1 base, with 8 bases between them. Germline CDR1 MNHEY, CDR2 SVGAGI. CDR3 size: 12 residues. The CDR3 spells CASLRGNTEAFF. In DNA form, the CDR3 reads TGTGCCAGCTTGAGAGGGAACACTGAAGCTTTCTTT.

This chain connects TRBV6-5 to TRBJ1-5; D may be TRBD1 (5 bases). Trimming took 7 bases from V and 1 from J, leaving 11 bases between them. The CDR3 runs 14 residues. In germline, CDR1 is MNHEY, CDR2 SVGAGI. The CDR3 DNA sequence: TGTGCCAGCAAGCCGGGGGGGAGCAATCAGCCCCAGCATTTT. Residues: CASKPGGSNQPQHF.